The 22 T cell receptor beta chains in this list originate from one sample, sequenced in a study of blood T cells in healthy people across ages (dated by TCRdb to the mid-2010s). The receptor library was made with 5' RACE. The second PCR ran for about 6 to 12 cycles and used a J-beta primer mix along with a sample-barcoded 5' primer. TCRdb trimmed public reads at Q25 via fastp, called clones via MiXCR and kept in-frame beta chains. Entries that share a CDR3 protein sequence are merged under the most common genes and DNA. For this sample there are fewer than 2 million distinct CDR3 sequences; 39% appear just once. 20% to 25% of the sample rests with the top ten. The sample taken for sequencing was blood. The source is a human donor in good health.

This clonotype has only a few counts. CDR3 protein: CASSDNRVWNTEAFF. In DNA form, the CDR3 reads TGTGCCAGCTCAGATAACAGGGTGTGGAACACTGAAGCTTTCTTT. V and J are TRBV18 and TRBJ1-1, with D perhaps TRBD1 (6 bases). Trimming cost V 5 bases and J 1 base, with 14 bases left between them. Germline lookup yields CDR1 KGHSH and CDR2 LQKENI. This CDR3 has 15 residues.

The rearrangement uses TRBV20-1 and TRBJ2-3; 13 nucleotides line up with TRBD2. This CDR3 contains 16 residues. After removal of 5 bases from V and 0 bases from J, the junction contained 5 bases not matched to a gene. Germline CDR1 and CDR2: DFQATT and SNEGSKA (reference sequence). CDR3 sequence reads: CSASTSGGPSTDTQYF. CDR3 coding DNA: TGCAGTGCTTCGACTAGCGGGGGGCCTAGCACAGATACGCAGTATTTT.

The CDR3 here is CSARDLAREAYNEQFF. The CDR3 coding sequence is TGCAGTGCTAGAGATCTAGCCAGGGAGGCCTACAATGAGCAGTTCTTC. The chain uses TRBV20-1 and TRBJ2-1, with D tentatively TRBD2 (6 bases). Germline CDR1 and CDR2: DFQATT and SNEGSKA (reference sequence). V was clipped by 0 bases and J by 2 bases, with 14 bases between them. This CDR3 spans 16 amino acids.

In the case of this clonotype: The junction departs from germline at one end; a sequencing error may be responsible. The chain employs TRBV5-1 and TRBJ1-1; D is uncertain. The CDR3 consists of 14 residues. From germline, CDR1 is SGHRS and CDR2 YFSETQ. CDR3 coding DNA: TGCGCCAGCAGCGGAGGGTATGCGAACACCGAAGCTTTCTTT. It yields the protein CASSGGYANTEAFF.

Written as DNA, the CDR3 is TGCAGCGTTGATTCCTCCTACACCTTC. Encoded protein: CSVDSSYTF. The chain links TRBV29-1 to TRBJ1-2; D gene uncertain. The CDR3 is 9 residues long. Germline assignment: CDR1 SQVTM and CDR2 ANQGSEA. Trimming pared 3 bases from V and 10 bases from J, leaving 6 bases between. Supplemented by reference TRBV29-1 and TRBJ1-2, the full variable domain reads SAVISQKPSRDICQRGTSLTIQCQVDSQVTMMFWYRQQPGQSLTLIATANQGSEATYESGFVIDKFPISRPNLTFSTLTVSNMSPEDSSIYLCSVDSSYTFGSGTRLTVV.

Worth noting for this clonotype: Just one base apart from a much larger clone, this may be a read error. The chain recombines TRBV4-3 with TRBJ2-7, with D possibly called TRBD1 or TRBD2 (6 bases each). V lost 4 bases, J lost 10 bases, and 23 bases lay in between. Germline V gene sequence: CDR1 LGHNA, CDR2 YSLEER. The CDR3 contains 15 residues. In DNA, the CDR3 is TGCGCCAGCAGCCTGGGTACAGGGTGGGAGGAGGCCCAGTACTTC. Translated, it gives CASSLGTGWEEAQYF.

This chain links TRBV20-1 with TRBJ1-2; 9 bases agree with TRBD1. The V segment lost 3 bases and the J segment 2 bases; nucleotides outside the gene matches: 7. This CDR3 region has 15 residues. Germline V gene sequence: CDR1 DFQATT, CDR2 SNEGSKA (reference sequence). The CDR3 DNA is TGCAGTGCTAGCCCACCCGGACAGGGGAACTATGGCTACACCTTC. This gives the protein CSASPPGQGNYGYTF.

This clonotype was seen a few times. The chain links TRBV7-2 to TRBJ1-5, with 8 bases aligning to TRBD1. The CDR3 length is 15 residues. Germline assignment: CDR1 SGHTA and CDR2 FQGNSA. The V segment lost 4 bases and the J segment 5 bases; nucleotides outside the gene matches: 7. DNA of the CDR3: TGTGCCAGCAGCTCTAATCAGGGGGCACATCAGCCCCAGCATTTT. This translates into CASSSNQGAHQPQHF.

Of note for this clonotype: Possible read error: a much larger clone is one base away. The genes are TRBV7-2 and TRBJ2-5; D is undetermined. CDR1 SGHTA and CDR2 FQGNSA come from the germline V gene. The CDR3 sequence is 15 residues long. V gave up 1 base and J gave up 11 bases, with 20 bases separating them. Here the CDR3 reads CASSLGSSQVYGQYF. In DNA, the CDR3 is TGTGCCAGCAGCTTAGGGTCCTCCCAAGTATACGGGCAGTACTTC.

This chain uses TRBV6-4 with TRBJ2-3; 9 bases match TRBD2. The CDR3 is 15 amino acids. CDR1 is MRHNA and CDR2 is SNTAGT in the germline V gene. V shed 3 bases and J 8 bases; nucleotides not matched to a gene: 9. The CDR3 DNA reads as TGTGCCAGCAGTGAAGGGCGGGGGGGAATGGCTACGCAGTATTTT. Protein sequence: CASSEGRGGMATQYF.

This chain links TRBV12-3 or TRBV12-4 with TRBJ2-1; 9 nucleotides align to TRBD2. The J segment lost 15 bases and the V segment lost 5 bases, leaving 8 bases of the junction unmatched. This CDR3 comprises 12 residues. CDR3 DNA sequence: TGTGCCAGCAGTAGAGCGGGGGGCCGGCGGTTCTTC. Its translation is CASSRAGGRRFF.

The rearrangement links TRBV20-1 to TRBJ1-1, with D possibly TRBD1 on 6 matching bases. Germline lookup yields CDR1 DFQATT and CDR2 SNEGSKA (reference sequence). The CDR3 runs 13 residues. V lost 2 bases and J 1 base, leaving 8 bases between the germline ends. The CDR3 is CSARRGENTEAFF. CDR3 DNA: TGCAGTGCTAGAAGGGGGGAGAACACTGAAGCTTTCTTT.

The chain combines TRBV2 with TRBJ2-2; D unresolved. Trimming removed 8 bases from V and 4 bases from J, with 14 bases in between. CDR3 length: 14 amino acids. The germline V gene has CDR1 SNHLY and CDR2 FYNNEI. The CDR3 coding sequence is TGTGCCAGCGGTCTCGCAGTAGGCACCGGGGAGCTGTTTTTT. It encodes CASGLAVGTGELFF.

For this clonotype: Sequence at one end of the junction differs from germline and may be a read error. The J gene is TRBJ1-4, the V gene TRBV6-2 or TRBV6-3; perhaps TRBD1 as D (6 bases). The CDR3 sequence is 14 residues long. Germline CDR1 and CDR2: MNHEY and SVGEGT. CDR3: CASSSGAGNGKLFF. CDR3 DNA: TGTGCCAGCAGTTCGGGGGCCGGTAATGGAAAACTGTTTTTT.

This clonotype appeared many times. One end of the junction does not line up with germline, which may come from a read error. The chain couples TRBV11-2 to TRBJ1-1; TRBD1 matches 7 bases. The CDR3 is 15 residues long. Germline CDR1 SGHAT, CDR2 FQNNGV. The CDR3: CASTLGGTVDTEAFF. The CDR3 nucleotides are TGTGCCAGCACCTTAGGAGGGACAGTAGACACTGAAGCTTTCTTT. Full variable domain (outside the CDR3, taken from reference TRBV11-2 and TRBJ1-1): EAGVAQSPRYKIIEKRQSVAFWCNPISGHATLYWYQQILGQGPKLLIQFQNNGVVDDSQLPKDRFSAERLKGVDSTLKIQPAKLEDSAVYLCASTLGGTVDTEAFFGQGTRLTVV.

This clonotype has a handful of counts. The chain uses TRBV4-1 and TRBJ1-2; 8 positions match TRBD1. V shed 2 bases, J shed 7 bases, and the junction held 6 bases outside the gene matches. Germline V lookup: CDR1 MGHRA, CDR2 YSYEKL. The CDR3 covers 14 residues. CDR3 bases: TGCGCCAGCAGCCAAACCAGGGGGCTCGGTGGCTACACCTTC. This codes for CASSQTRGLGGYTF.

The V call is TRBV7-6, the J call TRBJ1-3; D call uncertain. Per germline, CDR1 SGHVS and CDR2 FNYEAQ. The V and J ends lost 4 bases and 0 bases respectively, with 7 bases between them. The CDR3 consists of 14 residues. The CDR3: CASSSRSSGNTIYF. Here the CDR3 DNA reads TGTGCCAGCAGCTCCCGGAGCTCTGGAAACACCATATATTTT. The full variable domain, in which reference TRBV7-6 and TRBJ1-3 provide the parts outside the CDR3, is GAGVSQSPRYKVTKRGQDVALRCDPISGHVSLYWYRQALGQGPEFLTYFNYEAQQDKSGLPNDRFSAERPEGSISTLTIQRTEQRDSAMYRCASSSRSSGNTIYFGEGSWLTVV.

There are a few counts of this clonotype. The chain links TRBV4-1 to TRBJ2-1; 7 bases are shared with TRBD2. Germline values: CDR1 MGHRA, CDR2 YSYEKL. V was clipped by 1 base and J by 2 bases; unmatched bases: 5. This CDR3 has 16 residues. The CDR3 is CASSQGWGGPYNEQFF. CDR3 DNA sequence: TGCGCCAGCAGCCAAGGCTGGGGGGGACCCTACAATGAGCAGTTCTTC.

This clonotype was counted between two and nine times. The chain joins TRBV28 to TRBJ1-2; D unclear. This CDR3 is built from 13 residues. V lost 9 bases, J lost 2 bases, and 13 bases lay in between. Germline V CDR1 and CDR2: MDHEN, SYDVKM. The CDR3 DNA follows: TGTGCCAGTCAGGCAGCTTTAAACTATGGCTACACCTTC. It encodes CASQAALNYGYTF.

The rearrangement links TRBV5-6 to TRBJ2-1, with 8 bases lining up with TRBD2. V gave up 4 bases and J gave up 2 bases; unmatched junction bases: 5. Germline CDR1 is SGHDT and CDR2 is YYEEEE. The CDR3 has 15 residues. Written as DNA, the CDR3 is TGTGCCAGCAGCCCGGGGGGGTGGGCCTACAATGAGCAGTTCTTC. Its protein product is CASSPGGWAYNEQFF.

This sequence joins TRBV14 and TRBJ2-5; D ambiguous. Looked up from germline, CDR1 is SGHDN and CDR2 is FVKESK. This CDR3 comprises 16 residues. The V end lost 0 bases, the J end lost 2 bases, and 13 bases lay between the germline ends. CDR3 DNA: TGTGCCAGCAGCCAAGATGTAGGTACCGGACAAGAGACCCAGTACTTC. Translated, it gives CASSQDVGTGQETQYF.

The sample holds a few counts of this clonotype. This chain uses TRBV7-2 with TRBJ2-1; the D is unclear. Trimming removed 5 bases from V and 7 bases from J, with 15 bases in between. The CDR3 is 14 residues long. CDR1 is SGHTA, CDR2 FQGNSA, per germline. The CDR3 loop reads CASSVSLARNEQFF. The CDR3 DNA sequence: TGTGCCAGCAGCGTCAGCCTCGCGAGGAATGAGCAGTTCTTC.